This entry concerns a single T cell receptor (beta chain). What it binds is not known. This sample's time point: week 47, end of study. One vaccine dose held 300 ug of mutant IDH1 20-mer peptide and came with topical imiquimod. During weeks 1, 3, 5, 7, 11, 15, 19 and 23, patients received eight vaccinations. This entry belongs to a study of a mutant IDH1 vaccine in newly diagnosed glioma. As for the study in general: With temozolomide cycles, or 4-6 weeks after radiotherapy alone, vaccination was started. Visit V12 was at week 35; visit V13 was at week 47. Radiotherapy, temozolomide, or both had been given previously, and both were given to most.

The assay was immunoSEQ multiplex PCR, and TCRdb's table has in-frame clones only and misses some. The table records about 56,000 clones, roughly four fifths of them present only once. V shed 2 bases and J shed 2 bases, with 6 bases lying between them. The CDR3 runs 14 residues. Germline V gene lookup returns CDR1 MGHRA and CDR2 YSYEKL. This chain connects TRBV4-1 to TRBJ2-2; D gene uncertain. The TCR originated in a woman between 50 and 59 years old with glioma. This material consisted of PBMCs, taken from a glioma patient whose treatment included an IDH1 peptide vaccine. The CDR3 loop reads CASSQLRNTGELFF. CDR3 sequence (DNA): TGCGCCAGCAGCCAATTGCGCAACACCGGGGAGCTGTTTTTT.